The 17 T cell receptor beta chains below come from one sample, sequenced in a study of T cells in Graves' hyperthyroidism and ophthalmopathy. The CDR3 regions of TCR beta were amplified from RNA transcripts. Researchers ran a first-round RT-PCR on the TCR CDR3 using the HTBI primer set. MiXCR was run by TCRdb on the multiplex PCR reads, yielding one entry per CDR3 protein. The sample contains 600,000 to 700,000 distinct CDR3 sequences, approximately 14% of which appear only once. Sequences were obtained from blood. The receptors come from a woman in her thirties or forties with Graves' ophthalmopathy.

This clonotype has a count of ten or more. The CDR3 nucleotides are TGCAGTGCTAGTGGGCCAGAAGACAACTACGAGCAGTACTTC. Translated: CSASGPEDNYEQYF. V and J are TRBV20-1 and TRBJ2-7, with D hard to call. Trimming took 3 bases from V and 3 from J, leaving 15 bases between them. CDR1 is DFQATT and CDR2 is SNEGSKA in the germline V gene (reference sequence). This CDR3 has 14 amino acids.

The chain is built from TRBV12-3 or TRBV12-4 and TRBJ1-2, with D possibly TRBD1 on 6 matching bases. The CDR3 spans 15 residues. Trimming cost V 6 bases and J 2 bases, with 16 bases left between them. The CDR3 DNA sequence: TGTGCCAGCAGCCTTTTAGCAGGGGCCAACTATGGCTACACCTTC. Its translation is CASSLLAGANYGYTF.

This clonotype appeared many times. CDR3 region: CASSLELPYTGELFF. The CDR3 nucleotides are TGTGCCAGCAGCTTAGAACTACCCTACACCGGGGAGCTGTTTTTT. This chain connects TRBV7-8 to TRBJ2-2; D not resolved. Germline CDR1 reads SGHVS; CDR2 reads FQNEAQ. The germline V and J ends were trimmed by 1 base and 3 bases, with 9 bases remaining between them. The CDR3 runs to 15 residues.

This clonotype was seen repeatedly, ten times or more. This sequence joins TRBV28 and TRBJ1-1; unclear D gene. The germline V and J ends were trimmed by 6 bases and 1 base, with 15 bases remaining between them. CDR3 length: 15 residues. Looked up from germline, CDR1 is MDHEN and CDR2 is SYDVKM. This chain's CDR3 is CASSFAGTENTEAFF. The CDR3 DNA sequence: TGTGCCAGCAGCTTCGCCGGCACGGAGAACACTGAAGCTTTCTTT.

The rearrangement joins TRBV7-2 to TRBJ2-7, with D unresolved. Germline V gene lookup returns CDR1 SGHTA and CDR2 FQGNSA. The CDR3 length is 14 residues. Between the trimmed V and J ends, which lost 2 bases and 3 bases, there was a span of 11 bases. This CDR3 reads CASSLSMGGYEQYF. DNA for the CDR3: TGTGCCAGCAGCTTAAGTATGGGTGGCTACGAGCAGTACTTC.

V usage is TRBV6-2 or TRBV6-3 and J usage is TRBJ2-5; D gene ambiguous. Trimming cost V 1 base and J 2 bases, with 8 bases left between them. The length of the CDR3 is 14 residues. In germline, CDR1 is MNHEY, CDR2 SVGEGT. CDR3 coding DNA: TGTGCCAGCAGTTACTTCGCTAGTCAAGAGACCCAGTACTTC. Translating it yields CASSYFASQETQYF.

This clonotype was seen at least ten times. The chain recombines TRBV28 with TRBJ1-2; no firm D call. Trimming left V 7 bases short and J 0 bases short, with 18 bases between. CDR3 length: 16 residues. Germline lookup yields CDR1 MDHEN and CDR2 SYDVKM. CDR3 nucleotide sequence: TGTGCCAGCACCTCTCCGGACGGAATTACTAACTATGGCTACACCTTC. As protein: CASTSPDGITNYGYTF.

This clonotype was counted at least ten times. The chain joins TRBV6-5 to TRBJ2-7; 9 bases agree with TRBD2. V trimming: 6 bases; J trimming: 0 bases; junction bases outside the gene matches: 6. This CDR3 is built from 15 residues. Germline CDR1 MNHEY, CDR2 SVGAGI. CDR3 in DNA: TGTGCCAGCAGATTAGCGGGAGAGAGCTCCTACGAGCAGTACTTC. Residues: CASRLAGESSYEQYF.

This rearrangement joins TRBV20-1 to TRBJ1-1, with D uncertain. V lost 5 bases to trimming and J lost 2 bases, with 12 bases between them. The CDR3 runs 13 residues. In germline, CDR1 is DFQATT, CDR2 SNEGSKA (reference sequence). The CDR3 region is CSARVTENTEAFF. The CDR3 DNA reads as TGCAGTGCTCGCGTGACCGAAAACACTGAAGCTTTCTTT.

The table lists this clonotype with many counts. The rearrangement links TRBV5-1 to TRBJ1-1, with D hard to call. V was clipped by 1 base and J by 3 bases, with 10 bases between them. CDR1 is SGHRS and CDR2 is YFSETQ in the germline V gene. The CDR3 has 14 residues. The DNA for the CDR3 is TGCGCCAGCAGCTTGTCCAGCCCTGACACTGAAGCTTTCTTT. Its protein is CASSLSSPDTEAFF. The variable domain in full, with the rest retrieved from reference TRBV5-1 and TRBJ1-1, is KAGVTQTPRYLIKTRGQQVTLSCSPISGHRSVSWYQQTPGQGLQFLFEYFSETQRNKGNFPGRFSGRQFSNSRSEMNVSTLELGDSALYLCASSLSSPDTEAFFGQGTRLTVV.

The chain couples TRBV15 to TRBJ2-7; D remains ambiguous. This CDR3 comprises 13 residues. V dropped 0 bases and J dropped 6 bases, with 9 bases sitting between them. Germline CDR1 and CDR2: LNHNV and YYDKDF (reference sequence). This CDR3 reads CATSRDSGAEQYF. In DNA form, the CDR3 reads TGTGCCACCAGCAGAGACTCAGGAGCCGAGCAGTACTTC.

This clonotype was detected many times. This rearrangement joins TRBV19 to TRBJ1-2; 9 bases map to TRBD1. The V gene's germline CDR1 is LNHDA and CDR2 SQIVND (reference sequence). Trimming removed 6 bases from V and 3 bases from J; junction bases left unmatched: 11. This CDR3 contains 16 residues. CDR3 in amino acids: CASSNTGTGKYYGYTF. CDR3 in DNA: TGTGCCAGTAGCAATACGGGGACAGGGAAATACTATGGCTACACCTTC.

This clonotype has at least ten counts. The chain uses TRBV12-3 or TRBV12-4 and TRBJ1-2; TRBD1 matches at 8 bases. CDR3 length: 14 residues. V gave up 6 bases and J gave up 4 bases; unmatched junction bases: 7. For the CDR3, the DNA is TGTGCCAGCAGCCCAGGGGGCGCGGGCTATGGCTACACCTTC. This codes for CASSPGGAGYGYTF.

In its sample, this clonotype was seen many times. J is TRBJ1-5 and V is TRBV15, with D uncertain. The V end lost 1 base, the J end lost 2 bases, and 6 bases lay between the germline ends. The germline V gene has CDR1 LNHNV and CDR2 YYDKDF (reference sequence). This CDR3 region has 14 residues. CDR3 residues: CATSRALGNQPQHF. In DNA form, the CDR3 reads TGTGCCACCAGCAGAGCCCTGGGCAATCAGCCCCAGCATTTT.

This clonotype appeared a few times. V gene TRBV4-2 combines with J gene TRBJ1-5; D not resolved. V dropped 1 base and J dropped 0 bases, with 16 bases sitting between them. Germline values: CDR1 LGHNA, CDR2 YNFKEQ. The CDR3 is 18 residues long. CDR3 protein: CASSQGYTLEGSNQPQHF. CDR3 sequence (DNA): TGTGCCAGCAGCCAAGGATATACGTTAGAAGGTAGCAATCAGCCCCAGCATTTT.

This clonotype showed up many times. The rearrangement links TRBV2 to TRBJ2-5; D is unclear. This CDR3 contains 14 residues. Germline V CDR1 and CDR2: SNHLY, FYNNEI. V was clipped by 1 base and J by 2 bases, with 8 bases between them. CDR3 nucleotides: TGTGCCAGCAGTGAAGATGAAGGACAAGAGACCCAGTACTTC. This codes for CASSEDEGQETQYF.

In this sample, this clonotype turned up many times. V gene TRBV20-1 combines with J gene TRBJ2-4; 7 nucleotides line up with TRBD2. Germline CDR1 reads DFQATT; CDR2 reads SNEGSKA (reference sequence). This CDR3 has 15 amino acids. V was pared by 0 bases and J by 6 bases, with 8 bases of the junction left unmatched. DNA of the CDR3: TGCAGTGCTAGAGATCTGGCGGGAGACATAAACATTCAGTACTTC. Protein: CSARDLAGDINIQYF.